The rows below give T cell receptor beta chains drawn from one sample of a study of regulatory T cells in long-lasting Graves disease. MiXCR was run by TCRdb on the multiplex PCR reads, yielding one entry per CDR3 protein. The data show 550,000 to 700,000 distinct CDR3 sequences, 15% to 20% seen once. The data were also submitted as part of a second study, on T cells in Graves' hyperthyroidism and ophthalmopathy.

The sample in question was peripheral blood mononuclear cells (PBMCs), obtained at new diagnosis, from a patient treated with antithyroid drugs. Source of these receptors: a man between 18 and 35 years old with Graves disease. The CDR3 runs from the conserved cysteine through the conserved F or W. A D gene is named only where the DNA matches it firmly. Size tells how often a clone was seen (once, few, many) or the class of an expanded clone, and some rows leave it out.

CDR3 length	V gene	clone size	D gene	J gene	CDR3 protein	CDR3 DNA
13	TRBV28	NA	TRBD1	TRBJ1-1	CATWDRNSAEAFF	TGTGCCACCTGGGACAGGAATTCTGCTGAAGCTTTCTTT
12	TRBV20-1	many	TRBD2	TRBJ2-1	CSGGSAYNEQFF	TGCAGTGGCGGGAGCGCCTACAATGAGCAGTTCTTC
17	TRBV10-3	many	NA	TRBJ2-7	CAISESKGQGRVVEQYF	TGTGCCATCAGTGAGTCTAAAGGGCAGGGACGGGTCGTCGAGCAGTACTTC
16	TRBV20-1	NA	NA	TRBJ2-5	CSARYDGGTAGETQYF	TGCAGTGCTAGATACGATGGGGGGACAGCGGGAGAGACCCAGTACTTC
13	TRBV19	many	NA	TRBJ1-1	CASRQEGYTEAFF	TGTGCCAGCCGACAGGAGGGCTACACTGAAGCTTTCTTT
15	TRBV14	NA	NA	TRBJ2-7	CASSQETGSWDEQYF	TGTGCCAGCAGCCAAGAAACCGGCTCTTGGGATGAGCAGTACTTC
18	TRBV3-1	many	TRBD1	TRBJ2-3	CASSQGKTGTGSTDTQYF	TGTGCCAGCAGCCAAGGAAAGACCGGGACAGGGAGCACAGATACGCAGTATTTT
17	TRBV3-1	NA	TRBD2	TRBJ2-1	CASSQDIGGRPWNEQFF	TGTGCCAGCAGCCAAGATATCGGCGGGAGACCATGGAATGAGCAGTTCTTC
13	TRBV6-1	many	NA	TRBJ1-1	CASSQGGGTEAFF	TGTGCCAGCAGTCAGGGAGGGGGCACTGAAGCTTTCTTT
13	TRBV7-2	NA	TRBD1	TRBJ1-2	CASSIDRGYGYTF	TGTGCCAGCAGCATTGACAGGGGCTATGGCTACACCTTC
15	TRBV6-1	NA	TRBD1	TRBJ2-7	CASNKAGQGGYEQYF	TGTGCCAGCAATAAGGCGGGACAGGGAGGCTACGAGCAGTACTTC
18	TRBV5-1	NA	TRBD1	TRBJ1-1	CASSLGVIQGGMNTEAFF	TGCGCCAGCAGCTTGGGGGTTATCCAGGGGGGTATGAACACTGAAGCTTTCTTT
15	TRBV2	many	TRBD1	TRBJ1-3	CASSTDRGTGNTIYF	TGTGCCAGCAGCACAGACAGGGGAACAGGAAACACCATATATTTT
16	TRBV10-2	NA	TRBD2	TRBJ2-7	CASSEGFGGVTYEQYF	TGCGCCAGCAGTGAGGGTTTCGGGGGGGTAACCTACGAGCAGTACTTC
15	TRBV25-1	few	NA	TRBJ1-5	CASSESRGGNQPQHF	TGTGCCAGCAGTGAATCGAGGGGCGGCAATCAGCCCCAGCATTTT
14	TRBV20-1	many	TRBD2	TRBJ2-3	CSAWGLASTDTQYF	TGCAGTGCTTGGGGACTAGCGAGCACAGATACGCAGTATTTT